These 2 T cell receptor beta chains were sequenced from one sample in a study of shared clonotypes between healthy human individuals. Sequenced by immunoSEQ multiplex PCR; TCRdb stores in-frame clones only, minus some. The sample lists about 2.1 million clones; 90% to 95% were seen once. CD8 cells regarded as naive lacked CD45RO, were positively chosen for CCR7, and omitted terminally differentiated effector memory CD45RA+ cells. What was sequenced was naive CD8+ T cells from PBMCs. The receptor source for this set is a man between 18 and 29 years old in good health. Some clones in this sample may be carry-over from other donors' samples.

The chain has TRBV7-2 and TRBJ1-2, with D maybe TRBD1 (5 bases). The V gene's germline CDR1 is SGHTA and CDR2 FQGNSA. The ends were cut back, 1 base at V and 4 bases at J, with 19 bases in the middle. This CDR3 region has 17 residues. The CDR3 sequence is CASSLGQSQGITYGYTF. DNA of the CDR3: TGTGCCAGCAGCTTAGGACAGTCACAAGGGATAACCTATGGCTACACCTTC.

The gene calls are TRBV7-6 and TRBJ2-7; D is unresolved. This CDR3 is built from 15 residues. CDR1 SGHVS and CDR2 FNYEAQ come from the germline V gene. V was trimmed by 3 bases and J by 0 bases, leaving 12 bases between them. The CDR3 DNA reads TGTGCCAGCAGCTTGGGCCAGACTTTCTCCTACGAGCAGTACTTC. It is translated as CASSLGQTFSYEQYF.